The text below deals with one T cell receptor (beta chain). It has no known antigen specificity. No much larger clonotype is one base removed from it; base qualities were not supplied. This entry is derived from a study of blood T cell repertoires in COVID-19 (dated by TCRdb to the early 2020s). Context from the whole study: The collaborator samples originated in the United States, Italy and Spain and spanned the acute and convalescent phases of COVID-19. The prospective study material was composed of cDNA or gDNA derived from T cells, B-cell-depleted T cells, or PBMCs. Deeply sampled blood TCRbeta repertoires from subjects exposed to, actively infected with, or recovered from COVID-19 were included in the dataset. The repertoires were released in a freely available public database intended as a resource for research on the immune response to SARS-CoV-2. Samples came from the ongoing ImmuneRACE study (first 160 participants) plus 1,254 subjects from 6 global collaborators. Sample metadata almost always included a de-identified subject ID, COVID-19 status, age in years and sex. HLA class I and class II types, where available, came from metadata supplied by the sample provider rather than from assay-based typing. Points the paper makes about the study in general: The amount of clinical and demographic metadata varied by source and participant and was provided uncurated.

Collaborating institutions collected whole blood in K2EDTA tubes following their own protocols. Collaborator samples were shipped for TCRbeta analysis as frozen whole blood, isolated PBMCs, or DNA extracted from either sample type. TCRbeta CDR3 regions were amplified from genomic DNA using the immunoSEQ Assay, a bias-controlled multiplex PCR. The paper's data handling went like this. The number of nucleated cells in each sample was estimated by amplification of reference gene primers within the assay. Sequence reads were collapsed and filtered to measure the absolute abundance of every unique TCRbeta CDR3 rearrangement. Productive Simpson clonality was computed per sample as the square root of Simpson's diversity index over productive rearrangements. The clones in this table, taken by TCRdb from immuneACCESS, are in-frame only. Not every clone is retained; where verified, under half of the shortfall comes from an unresolved V gene, and the cause of the rest is unknown. V, J and clone size are taken as reported in that table, and D and trimming were inferred from the DNA itself. A total of approximately 130,000 clones appear in this sample, over 65% of them only once. The ten largest make up under 5% of the sample.

The CDR3 runs 13 amino acids, cysteine and phenylalanine included. Solely the CDR3 DNA is kept, with 39 bases framed from the first base. CDR1 is given as MNHEY and CDR2 as SMNVEV, both from the germline V gene (reference sequence). V drops 2 bases and J drops 2 bases, leaving 7 bases in between. Sequenced input: peripheral blood. The source of this sequence is a man aged 55 to 70 with acute or convalescent COVID-19. Recombination linked TRBV27 to TRBJ2-7; a confident D gene designation cannot be given. The CDR3 region reads CASSLGQTYEQYF. The DNA sequence follows: TGTGCCAGCAGTTTAGGGCAGACCTACGAGCAGTACTTC.